Presented here are 8 T cell receptor beta chains from one specimen sequenced in a study of T cell responses to AZD1222 COVID-19 vaccine (dated by TCRdb to about 2021). The label giving this sample's time point can be read as: baseline before first vaccination. Receptor libraries were prepared by the immunoSEQ multiplex PCR assay. Sourced from immuneACCESS, this table was stored by TCRdb with only in-frame sequences that have V and J called. A share of the clones is absent; for the studies checked, an unresolved V gene accounts for under half, and the remainder has no known explanation. The sample records 140,000 to 150,000 clones, more than 85% of which are singletons. More than 8% of the sample rests with the top ten. Here the sequenced sample was peripheral blood, taken on day 0 of AZD1222 vaccination. These receptors originate from an adult in good health.

This sequence joins TRBV19 and TRBJ1-1; TRBD1 might be the D (5 bases). V lost 1 base, J lost 5 bases, and 20 bases lay in between. The V gene's germline CDR1 is LNHDA and CDR2 SQIVND (reference sequence). The CDR3 spans 17 residues. CDR3 amino acids: CASSIGKAGIKTTEAFF. CDR3 nucleotides: TGTGCCAGTAGTATAGGAAAGGCAGGGATAAAAACGACTGAAGCTTTCTTT.

This chain joins TRBV4-1 and TRBJ2-5; D call uncertain. Germline-derived CDR1 and CDR2 are MGHRA and YSYEKL. CDR3 size: 16 residues. Trimming left V 2 bases short and J 5 bases short, with 18 bases between. Here the CDR3 reads CASSQIVAAGMETQYF. The DNA of the CDR3 is TGCGCCAGCAGCCAAATAGTTGCGGCCGGAATGGAGACCCAGTACTTC.

Details on this clone: At one end the junction does not follow the germline gene, possibly because of a read error. The chain carries TRBV5-6 and TRBJ1-2, with D unclear. The V gene's germline CDR1 is SGHDT and CDR2 YYEEEE. This CDR3 is 13 amino acids long. CDR3 region: CASSLLDSGGPLF. The CDR3, as DNA: TGTGCCAGCAGCTTGTTGGACTCGGGTGGACCCCTTTTC.

V is TRBV28 and J is TRBJ1-1; possible D gene TRBD1, 5 bases. The CDR3 is made up of 13 amino acids. The germline gives CDR1 MDHEN, CDR2 SYDVKM. Trimming cost V 9 bases and J 4 bases, with 15 bases left between them. CDR3 in DNA: TGTGCCAGTAGATCTACAGGAGGCACTGAAGCTTTCTTT. It yields the protein CASRSTGGTEAFF.

This chain joins TRBV5-4 and TRBJ1-1; perhaps TRBD1 as D (5 bases). The CDR3 consists of 13 residues. Trimming pared 2 bases from V and 11 bases from J, leaving 16 bases between. Germline V gene lookup returns CDR1 SGHNT and CDR2 YYREEE (reference sequence). In nucleotides, the CDR3 is TGTGCCAGCAGCTTTGGGGGTTTTGGGCGCGCTTTCTTT. As protein: CASSFGGFGRAFF.

This clone has a handful of counts. J is TRBJ2-5 and V is TRBV15, with unresolved D. This CDR3 has 15 amino acids. V lost 5 bases and J lost 5, with 18 bases in between. The germline V gene encodes CDR1 LNHNV and CDR2 YYDKDF (reference sequence). The CDR3 coding sequence is TGTGCCACCAGCGAAGTTGAGACTCTTGTCGAGACCCAGTACTTC. Translation: CATSEVETLVETQYF.

The V call is TRBV19, the J call TRBJ1-3, with 8 nucleotides matching TRBD1. Trimming removed 5 bases from V and 8 bases from J; junction bases left unmatched: 11. CDR1 LNHDA and CDR2 SQIVND come from the germline V gene (reference sequence). The CDR3 has 15 residues. The CDR3 bases are TGTGCCAGTAGTTCCATCGACAGGGGAATTGACACCATATATTTT. Translated: CASSSIDRGIDTIYF. Variable domain in full (rest from reference TRBV19 and TRBJ1-3): DGGITQSPKYLFRKEGQNVTLSCEQNLNHDAMYWYRQDPGQGLRLIYYSQIVNDFQKGDIAEGYSVSREKKESFPLTVTSAQKNPTAFYLCASSSIDRGIDTIYFGEGSWLTVV.

This clone was counted a few times. Other DNA sequences within the sample encode an identical CDR3. The chain links TRBV5-1 to TRBJ2-7; maybe TRBD1 (6 bases). Germline V gives CDR1 SGHRS, CDR2 YFSETQ. The CDR3 has 12 amino acids. V was cut by 5 bases and J by 9 bases, with 15 bases left in between. DNA of the CDR3: TGCGCCAGCAGAGATACCGGGACATGGCAGTACTTC. Amino acid sequence: CASRDTGTWQYF. The whole variable domain, remainder taken from reference TRBV5-1 and TRBJ2-7, is KAGVTQTPRYLIKTRGQQVTLSCSPISGHRSVSWYQQTPGQGLQFLFEYFSETQRNKGNFPGRFSGRQFSNSRSEMNVSTLELGDSALYLCASRDTGTWQYFGPGTRLTVT.